The sequence of this T cell receptor (beta chain) was determined in a study of PD-L1 blockade in urothelial cancer (dated by TCRdb to 2016 to 2017). Context from the whole study: Therapy was started at some point between 2014 and 2016 for all patients, and atezolizumab 1,200 mg was administered intravenously every 3 weeks. About 90% of the roughly 30 patients were males with bladder-origin urothelial cancer, and about 60% of the 29 reported a prior smoking history. An ECOG performance status of 0 or 1 was recorded for the patients, and 0 to 3 prior chemotherapy regimens had been received by the patients. Blood samples were analyzed 3 weeks after the start of treatment (second dose) and 6 weeks after the start of treatment. Blood samples gave median yields of around 150,000 T cells and over 80,000 unique TCRs, along with a median clonality of around 0.08. The study was an exploratory multi-omic analysis of somatic, immune and clinical correlates of response to PD-L1 blockade with atezolizumab in urothelial cancer. Pretreatment tumor samples and matched peripheral blood, collected serially before and after atezolizumab treatment, underwent TCR sequencing. Progression-free survival longer than 6 months counted as durable clinical benefit, and TCR features were additionally tested against both progression-free and overall survival. In the same patients who had TCR sequencing, pretreatment tumors also underwent whole exome sequencing and RNA sequencing. Under ten patients achieved durable clinical benefit and about 22 did not. Pretreatment blood TCR-seq was available for 27 to 30 patients, at least one posttreatment blood collection was obtained for some 25 patients, and tumor TCR-seq was available for some 25 patients. Broad study findings and their caveats: Patients with durable benefit showed greater expansion of tumor-associated TCR clones in peripheral blood 3 weeks after starting treatment (n of about 20, p = 0.022). Improved progression-free and overall survival was associated with having pretreatment peripheral blood TCR clonality below the median. Small sample size (n of about 30) and many exploratory analyses mean the results are intended to be hypothesis-generating.

Trimming removed 1 base from V and 7 bases from J, leaving 13 bases between the germline ends. The CDR3 holds 14 amino acids from the cysteine to the phenylalanine. Only CDR3 DNA remains: 42 bases, in frame from the first base. CDR1 is given as SGHAT and CDR2 as FQNNGV, both from the germline V gene. The cohort included about 30 patients with locally advanced or metastatic urothelial carcinoma who were treated at Memorial Sloan Kettering on a trial protocol. Peripheral blood mononuclear cells were collected from each patient pretreatment and during treatment, giving between 1 and 8 total time points per patient. The Qiagen DNeasy Blood extraction kit was used to purify genomic DNA from total PBMCs and from tumor samples. PBMCs were collected pretreatment and during treatment and were isolated and stored as previously described. To estimate absolute template abundance from read counts, synthetic TCR analog templates were spiked into each PCR. The immunoSEQ assay was used to amplify TCRbeta CDR3 regions from genomic DNA with bias-controlled V and J gene primers. Rearranged TCRbeta segments were sequenced at approximately 20X coverage. Under the source paper's analysis protocol: Clustering was used to correct sequencing errors, and CDR3s were annotated against IMGT so that V, D and J genes could be assigned. Out-of-frame and stop-codon sequences were excluded, and only productive TCRbeta rearrangements were used in downstream analyses. To compute clonality, Shannon entropy was normalized by the log of the number of unique productive sequences and then subtracted from one. Clones differing between time points or between blood and tumor were identified using Fisher's exact test with Benjamini-Hochberg correction, with an adjusted p below 0.01 applied as the threshold. Not all clones reach the TCRdb copy of this immuneACCESS table, which keeps in-frame sequences only. Checked studies attribute under half of the gap to unresolved V genes and leave the rest unexplained. The V and J calls and clone size are taken from that table; D and trimming were inferred from the DNA. For this sample there are 25,000 to 30,000 clones; 87% appear just once. Around 3.2% of the sample is in the top ten clones.

Regarding this clone: There is no known antigen for this receptor. No much larger clone exists at a distance of one base, and base qualities are not known.

The clonotype originates from a man in his fifties or sixties with urothelial cancer. The sample here was PBMCs, taken around atezolizumab (anti-PD-L1) treatment. The chain was built from TRBV11-2 and TRBJ1-2; no D gene is confidently identified. The CDR3 protein is CASSLGADSGGYTF. The sequenced DNA is TGTGCCAGCAGCTTAGGAGCAGACTCCGGTGGCTACACCTTC.